The 17 T cell receptor beta chains below were found in one sample sequenced in a study of T cell changes during pregnancy in multiple sclerosis. Only in-frame clones appear in the TCRdb table, and some are missing; sequencing was by immunoSEQ multiplex PCR. The table records tens of thousands of clones, 88% of them present only once. The sequencing here drew on peripheral blood, taken in the first trimester of pregnancy. The receptors shown here come from a female donor with multiple sclerosis, enrolled in a pregnancy study.

This rearrangement joins TRBV27 to TRBJ2-7, with TRBD2 identical over 7 bases. Unmatched junction bases numbered 6, after V lost 6 bases and J lost 7 bases. Germline V gene lookup returns CDR1 MNHEY and CDR2 SMNVEV (reference sequence). The CDR3 covers 12 residues. CDR3 coding DNA: TGTGCCAGCAGCACGTGGGGGGGGGAGCAGTACTTC. Protein sequence: CASSTWGGEQYF.

This clone was counted a single time. V is TRBV7-2 and J is TRBJ2-2; D call uncertain. The V gene lost 4 bases and the J gene lost 7 bases, with 7 bases spanning the gap. Germline assignment: CDR1 SGHTA and CDR2 FQGNSA. This CDR3 spans 12 amino acids. The CDR3: CASSSYGGELFF. The DNA for the CDR3 is TGTGCCAGCAGCTCTTACGGCGGGGAGCTGTTTTTT.

This clone has only one observation. The rearrangement uses TRBV6-5 and TRBJ2-1; no reliable D call. This CDR3 has 12 residues. Between the trimmed V and J ends, which lost 5 bases and 4 bases, there was a span of 6 bases. CDR1 and CDR2 from the germline V gene are MNHEY and SVGAGI. CDR3 in DNA: TGTGCCAGCAGTAATCGTTACAATGAGCAGTTCTTC. It encodes CASSNRYNEQFF.

The chain carries TRBV7-2 and TRBJ1-2; D remains unclear. The CDR3 is 18 residues long. With 0 bases removed from V and 0 bases from J, the gap between germline ends came to 17 bases. Germline V gives CDR1 SGHTA, CDR2 FQGNSA. Written as DNA, the CDR3 is TGTGCCAGCAGCTTAGCTTTGTCAGCGGACCTTTCTAACTATGGCTACACCTTC. It translates to CASSLALSADLSNYGYTF. The entire variable domain, with the rest obtained from reference TRBV7-2 and TRBJ1-2, is as follows: GAGVSQSPSNKVTEKGKDVELRCDPISGHTALYWYRQSLGQGLEFLIYFQGNSAPDKSGLPSDRFSAERTGGSVSTLTIQRTQQEDSAVYLCASSLALSADLSNYGYTFGSGTRLTVV.

This clone showed up just once. The V gene is TRBV2, the J gene TRBJ2-1; TRBD1 might be the D (6 bases). CDR1 SNHLY and CDR2 FYNNEI come from the germline V gene. Trimming removed 6 bases at V and 6 bases at J, with 18 bases between. The CDR3 is 15 residues long. The CDR3 reads CASRSEATGINEQFF. The CDR3, as DNA: TGTGCCAGCAGGTCGGAAGCAACAGGGATCAATGAGCAGTTCTTC.

The chain carries TRBV7-9 and TRBJ1-2, with TRBD1 identical over 9 bases. The V gene end was trimmed by 6 bases and the J gene end by 0 bases; junction bases not matched to a gene: 8. CDR1 is SEHNR, CDR2 FQNEAQ, per germline (reference sequence). The CDR3 loop spans 16 amino acids. The CDR3 DNA is TGTGCCAGCAGGGAACAGGGGGCAAGAGCTAACTATGGCTACACCTTC. Its translation is CASREQGARANYGYTF.

The chain uses TRBV10-2 and TRBJ1-2, with D possibly being TRBD1 (5 bases). Germline V CDR1 and CDR2: WSHSY, SAAADI. Trimming shortened V by 4 bases and J by 8 bases, and 17 bases separated the two germline ends. The CDR3 contains 14 residues. CDR3 sequence: CASSGTGAVGGYTF. Here the CDR3 DNA reads TGCGCCAGCAGTGGCACAGGTGCAGTGGGAGGCTACACCTTC.

This chain joins TRBV11-2 and TRBJ2-5, with D perhaps matching TRBD2 (6 bases). The V end was cut by 3 bases, the J end by 5 bases, with 13 bases between. Germline CDR1 reads SGHAT; CDR2 reads FQNNGV. This CDR3 has 14 residues. CDR3 DNA: TGTGCCAGCAGCTTTGGGCGGGGTGGGGAGACCCAGTACTTC. Its translation: CASSFGRGGETQYF.

This clone was counted between two and nine times. This chain uses TRBV19 with TRBJ2-1, with 7 nucleotides matching TRBD2. Germline assignment: CDR1 LNHDA and CDR2 SQIVND (reference sequence). V shed 11 bases and J 0 bases; nucleotides not matched to a gene: 10. The CDR3 consists of 15 residues. The CDR3 DNA is TGTGCCTCCACTGGGCGGGAGTACTCCTACAATGAGCAGTTCTTC. This translates into CASTGREYSYNEQFF.

The chain uses TRBV6-4 and TRBJ2-2; D gene uncertain. The CDR3 has 12 amino acids. With 3 bases removed from V and 7 bases from J, the gap between germline ends came to 6 bases. Looked up from germline, CDR1 is MRHNA and CDR2 is SNTAGT. CDR3 residues: CASSDGHGELFF. DNA of the CDR3: TGTGCCAGCAGTGATGGGCACGGGGAGCTGTTTTTT.

This clone appeared a single time. The chain joins TRBV7-2 to TRBJ1-4; D perhaps matches TRBD1 (6 bases). CDR1 and CDR2 from the germline V gene are SGHTA and FQGNSA. The length of the CDR3 is 14 residues. Between the trimmed V and J ends, which lost 4 bases and 5 bases, there was a span of 11 bases. Written as DNA, the CDR3 is TGTGCCAGCAGCTCCGGACAGCACAATGAAAAACTGTTTTTT. Encoded protein: CASSSGQHNEKLFF. Based on the CDR3 plus reference TRBV7-2 and TRBJ1-4, the full variable domain is GAGVSQSPSNKVTEKGKDVELRCDPISGHTALYWYRQSLGQGLEFLIYFQGNSAPDKSGLPSDRFSAERTGGSVSTLTIQRTQQEDSAVYLCASSSGQHNEKLFFGSGTQLSVL.

V and J are TRBV25-1 and TRBJ2-3, with TRBD2 as a possible D gene (6 bases). Trimming cost V 4 bases and J 5 bases, with 13 bases left between them. Germline values: CDR1 MGHDK, CDR2 SYGVNS. The CDR3 is 14 amino acids. For the CDR3, the DNA is TGTGCCAGCAGTGCGTCCGGGACTGGAGATACGCAGTATTTT. It is translated as CASSASGTGDTQYF. The whole variable domain, remainder taken from reference TRBV25-1 and TRBJ2-3, is EADIYQTPRYLVIGTGKKITLECSQTMGHDKMYWYQQDPGMELHLIHYSYGVNSTEKGDLSSESTVSRIRTEHFPLTLESARPSHTSQYLCASSASGTGDTQYFGPGTRLTVL.

This clone appeared a single time. The chain combines TRBV7-6 with TRBJ2-1; the D gene is possibly TRBD2 (6 bases). The CDR3 runs to 15 residues. Germline CDR1 and CDR2: SGHVS and FNYEAQ. V was shortened by 3 bases and J by 12 bases, with 21 bases between the two germline ends. Written as DNA, the CDR3 is TGTGCCAGCAGCTTGAGGGCGGGACCGAAGGGGAGGCAGTTCTTC. Protein sequence: CASSLRAGPKGRQFF. Full variable domain (rest looked up from reference TRBV7-6 and TRBJ2-1): GAGVSQSPRYKVTKRGQDVALRCDPISGHVSLYWYRQALGQGPEFLTYFNYEAQQDKSGLPNDRFSAERPEGSISTLTIQRTEQRDSAMYRCASSLRAGPKGRQFFGPGTRLTVL.

The J gene is TRBJ1-2, the V gene TRBV2; no clear D gene. Trimming cost V 7 bases and J 8 bases, with 11 bases left between them. Germline V gene data show CDR1 as SNHLY and CDR2 as FYNNEI. The CDR3 length is 11 residues. The CDR3 protein is CASILGGGYTF. In DNA, the CDR3 is TGTGCCAGCATCCTAGGTGGGGGCTACACCTTC.

The chain combines TRBV28 with TRBJ2-3, with TRBD2 matching over 8 bases. V was pared by 7 bases and J by 5 bases, with 11 bases of the junction left unmatched. The CDR3 is 15 amino acids. Germline V gives CDR1 MDHEN, CDR2 SYDVKM. This CDR3 is CASNSFGTSKDTQYF. CDR3 nucleotide sequence: TGTGCCAGCAATAGTTTTGGGACTAGTAAAGATACGCAGTATTTT.

V gene TRBV28 combines with J gene TRBJ2-1; the D is unclear. The germline gives CDR1 MDHEN, CDR2 SYDVKM. This CDR3 contains 12 residues. Trimming took 5 bases from V and 6 from J, leaving 8 bases between them. CDR3 coding DNA: TGTGCCAGCAGTGAATACTTCAATGAGCAGTTCTTC. Residues: CASSEYFNEQFF.

The V call is TRBV7-8, the J call TRBJ1-5; a weak D match, TRBD1 (6 bases). V gave up 5 bases and J gave up 1 base, with 18 bases separating them. CDR1 and CDR2 from the germline V gene are SGHVS and FQNEAQ. The CDR3 spans 17 residues. The CDR3: CASSQAVRGTSNQPQHF. Written as DNA, the CDR3 is TGTGCCAGCAGCCAAGCGGTCCGAGGGACAAGCAATCAGCCCCAGCATTTT. Full variable domain (missing parts from reference TRBV7-8 and TRBJ1-5): GAGVSQSPRYKVAKRGQDVALRCDPISGHVSLFWYQQALGQGPEFLTYFQNEAQLDKSGLPSDRFFAERPEGSVSTLKIQRTQQEDSAVYLCASSQAVRGTSNQPQHFGDGTRLSIL.